These T cell receptor beta chains were read from a single sample in a study of shared clonotypes between healthy human individuals. Repertoires were generated with immunoSEQ multiplex PCR, while TCRdb's copy carries only in-frame clones and drops some. The repertoire consists of about a million clones, with 70% to 80% occurring once and the leading ten covering 0.7% to 0.95%. Sequencing was carried out using memory CD4+ T cells from PBMCs. The receptors were gathered from a man aged 18 to 29 in good health. Some clones in this sample may be carry-over from other donors' samples. The CDR3 runs from the conserved cysteine through the conserved F or W. D genes are given only for firm matches. Size is omitted from some rows. Given values are once, few, many or a class for expanded clones.

V gene	clone size	D gene	J gene	CDR3 DNA	CDR3 protein
TRBV4-2	NA	NA	TRBJ1-3	TGTGCCAGCAGCCAAAGCACCCCTGGAAACACCATATATTTT	CASSQSTPGNTIYF
TRBV4-3	NA	TRBD2	TRBJ2-5	TGCGCCAGCAGCCAAGATATTACTAGCGGGAGCTCAGAGACCCAGTACTTC	CASSQDITSGSSETQYF
TRBV27	NA	NA	TRBJ1-4	TGTGCTAAGCGGTTCGCAACTAATGAAAAACTGTTTTTT	CAKRFATNEKLFF
TRBV7-2	NA	NA	TRBJ2-7	TGTGCCAGCAGCTTACGGGGATCCTACGAGCAGTACTTC	CASSLRGSYEQYF
TRBV30	few	TRBD2	TRBJ2-1	TGTGCCTGGAGTAGACTAGCGGGCCTCAATGAGCAGTTCTTC	CAWSRLAGLNEQFF
TRBV30	NA	TRBD1	TRBJ2-6	TGTGCCTGGAGGGAGACAGGGGTCGGGGCCAACGTCCTGACTTTC	CAWRETGVGANVLTF
TRBV10-3	NA	TRBD2	TRBJ2-3	TGTGCCATCAGTGAGTCGAGCGGGAGGGACTCAGATACGCAGTATTTT	CAISESSGRDSDTQYF
TRBV5-1	NA	NA	TRBJ2-3	TGCGCCAGCGCTCATCGGGGCCGCACAGATACGCAGTATTTT	CASAHRGRTDTQYF
TRBV19	NA	TRBD2	TRBJ2-1	TGTGCCAGTAGTACTCCGCGAGGGCGGGGGGCCTACAATGAGCAGTTCTTC	CASSTPRGRGAYNEQFF
TRBV11-2	NA	NA	TRBJ2-3	TGTGCCAGCAGCCAAGTCGGGGTAGCACAAGATACGCAGTATTTT	CASSQVGVAQDTQYF
TRBV7-3	NA	TRBD2	TRBJ2-7	TGTGCCAGCAGCTTAACAAGGGCTAGCGGGAGTAACGAGCAGTACTTC	CASSLTRASGSNEQYF
TRBV18	NA	NA	TRBJ1-4	TGTGCCAGCTCACCACAGGGAGGAGGAAATGAAAAACTGTTTTTT	CASSPQGGGNEKLFF
TRBV6-5	NA	TRBD2	TRBJ2-7	TGTGCCAGCAGTTACTCGAGTGAGGGTTCTAGCGGGGTTTTC	CASSYSSEGSSGVF
TRBV18	once	NA	TRBJ1-1	TGTGCCAGCTCACCACCGTTGGGGTCTGGGAACACTGAAGCTTTCTTT	CASSPPLGSGNTEAFF
TRBV6-1	few	NA	TRBJ2-2	TGTGCCAGCACCTGGGCCTTGAACACCGGGGAGCTGTTTTTT	CASTWALNTGELFF
TRBV7-9	NA	NA	TRBJ2-6	TGTGCCAGCAGCTTAAGTACGGGGGCTGGGGCCAACGTCCTGACTTTC	CASSLSTGAGANVLTF
TRBV7-2	few	TRBD2	TRBJ2-2	TGTGCCAGCAGCCCAGAGGGGACTAGCGGCACCGGGGAGCTGTTTTTT	CASSPEGTSGTGELFF
TRBV18	NA	NA	TRBJ1-1	TGTGCCAGCTCACCTTTAAGGGGCGCTGACACTGAAGCTTTCTTT	CASSPLRGADTEAFF
TRBV7-9	NA	TRBD1	TRBJ2-7	TGTGCCAGCAGCCCGACAGGGAACGAGCAGTACTTC	CASSPTGNEQYF
TRBV30	NA	NA	TRBJ2-5	TGTGCCTGGACCGGGATCTCGCGAGAGACCCAGTACTTC	CAWTGISRETQYF
TRBV28	few	NA	TRBJ1-5	TGTGCCAGCAGTTACCCCCCCCAGCCCCAGCATTTT	CASSYPPQPQHF
TRBV7-6	NA	NA	TRBJ1-5	TGTGCCAGCAGCCCTTTGGGACTGAACAATCAGCCCCAGCATTTT	CASSPLGLNNQPQHF
TRBV5-5	NA	NA	TRBJ1-5	TGTGCCAGCAGCTGGGGGTCGGATCAGCCCCAGCATTTT	CASSWGSDQPQHF
TRBV2	NA	TRBD2	TRBJ2-1	TGTGCCAGCAGGTCGCGCGGTAGCGGGAGAGGGGTTGAGCAGTTCTTC	CASRSRGSGRGVEQFF
TRBV5-1	NA	TRBD1	TRBJ2-7	TGCGCCAGCAGCAGAGACAGGGCGTCTATTGAGCAGTACTTC	CASSRDRASIEQYF
TRBV18	NA	NA	TRBJ2-7	TGTGCCAGCTCACCCCTCTCTAGCGCTACCTACGAGCAGTACTTC	CASSPLSSATYEQYF
TRBV7-9	NA	TRBD1	TRBJ1-3	TGTGCCAGCAGCCCCGGACAGGGGGCGCCCGGTGGAAACACCATATATTTT	CASSPGQGAPGGNTIYF